Here is one T cell receptor beta chain with its context. Its antigen is still unknown. The assay was immunoSEQ multiplex PCR, and TCRdb's table has in-frame clones only and misses some. The sample lists under 200,000 clones; roughly 94% were seen once. This record belongs to a study of T cell responses to AZD1222 COVID-19 vaccine. Study-level points and caveats: Repertoire sampling happened only post peak T cell response. Seropositivity was recorded at baseline in only six AZD1222 recipients. White British ancestry dominated among donors, who included more females, and clonal diversity was possibly underestimated.

The sample consisted of peripheral blood, taken 28 days after the second AZD1222 dose. The source is an adult who received the AZD1222 COVID-19 vaccine.

The CDR3 here is CASTSGNSGNTIYF. The CDR3 DNA follows: TGTGCCAGCACCAGCGGGAACTCTGGAAACACCATATATTTT. The chain links TRBV6-1 to TRBJ1-3, with D unclear. Deletions cut 7 bases from V and 0 bases from J, with 10 bases between. Germline V CDR1 and CDR2: MNHNS, SASEGT. The CDR3 covers 14 residues.